These T cell receptor beta chains were read from a single sample in a study of T cell repertoires in cytomegalovirus infection. One entry per CDR3 protein, called by TCRdb with MiXCR from the reads. Counted here are around 180,000 distinct CDR3 sequences, roughly 19% occurring once; the ten biggest clones make up 2.5% to 3%. The sample comprised PBMCs. Receptor source: a human donor in good health (CMV status not recorded). Some clones in this sample may be carry-over from other donors' samples. The CDR3 runs from the conserved cysteine through the conserved F or W. The order of the fields is J gene, clone size, V gene, D gene, CDR3 protein, CDR3 DNA. The D gene is left open where the match is weak. Not every row has a clone size; where given, it reads once, few, many or a size class.

TRBJ2-2 many TRBV7-2 - CASSLRRGVTGELFF TGTGCCAGCAGCTTACGGAGGGGCGTCACCGGGGAGCTGTTTTTT
TRBJ2-3 - TRBV7-6 - CASSSFYDSGRDREDTQYF TGTGCCAGCAGCTCCTTTTACGACTCAGGGCGGGACCGGGAGGATACGCAGTATTTT
TRBJ1-2 few TRBV7-9 - CASSHQRLGESGYTF TGTGCCAGCAGCCATCAACGTCTAGGGGAAAGCGGCTACACCTTC
TRBJ2-1 many TRBV7-3 TRBD1 CASSSDRGDEQFF TGTGCCAGCAGCTCTGACAGGGGCGATGAGCAGTTCTTC
TRBJ2-1 many TRBV7-3 TRBD1 CASSFAPDRGYEQFF TGTGCCAGCAGCTTCGCACCGGACAGGGGATATGAGCAGTTCTTC
TRBJ1-2 - TRBV28 - CASSFGGRVAYGYTF TGTGCCAGCAGTTTCGGGGGCAGGGTAGCCTATGGCTACACCTTC
TRBJ2-7 many TRBV6-1 TRBD1 CASTTSWTGGYEQYF TGTGCCAGCACTACATCCTGGACAGGGGGCTACGAGCAGTACTTC
TRBJ1-1 few TRBV10-3 - CAISETRQAFF TGTGCCATCAGTGAAACTCGTCAAGCTTTCTTT
TRBJ2-7 few TRBV7-2 TRBD2 CASSLSEGGPYEQYF TGTGCCAGCAGCTTGTCTGAGGGAGGGCCCTACGAGCAGTACTTC
TRBJ2-5 once TRBV7-2 TRBD1 CASSFNRGQETKYF TGTGCCAGCAGCTTCAACAGGGGACAAGAGACCAAGTACTTC
TRBJ2-7 - TRBV19 - CASSIDLTGPYEQYF TGTGCCAGTAGTATAGATTTAACAGGGCCCTACGAGCAGTACTTC
TRBJ2-5 few TRBV7-3 TRBD1 CASSRPGTEQETQYF TGTGCCAGCAGCCGCCCCGGGACAGAACAAGAGACCCAGTACTTC
TRBJ2-3 - TRBV5-1 TRBD1 CASSSPGRGPDTQYF TGCGCCAGCAGCTCCCCGGGAAGGGGGCCAGATACGCAGTATTTT
TRBJ1-2 few TRBV25-1 - CASSEAVEEGLDGYTF TGTGCCAGCAGTGAAGCGGTTGAGGAGGGACTGGATGGCTACACCTTC
TRBJ2-1 few TRBV29-1 TRBD1 CSVLSWGQRHEQFF TGCAGCGTCCTTAGTTGGGGACAGCGCCATGAGCAGTTCTTC
TRBJ2-5 few TRBV7-2 - CASSLGRRQETQYF TGTGCCAGCAGCTTGGGCAGGCGTCAAGAGACCCAGTACTTC
TRBJ1-2 many TRBV6-5 TRBD1 CASSNRGKGGYTF TGTGCCAGCAGTAACAGGGGCAAGGGCGGCTACACCTTC
TRBJ2-3 few TRBV20-1 - CSAEAQFTDTQYF TGCAGTGCCGAAGCCCAGTTCACAGATACGCAGTATTTT
TRBJ1-1 many TRBV6-2/TRBV6-3 - CASSYSLGAFF TGTGCCAGCAGTTACTCTCTTGGGGCTTTCTTT
TRBJ2-1 - TRBV12-3/TRBV12-4 TRBD2 CACSLLAGLGDNEQFF TGTGCCTGCAGTTTACTAGCGGGTTTGGGTGACAATGAGCAGTTCTTC
TRBJ2-7 - TRBV6-6 TRBD1 CASSYLRQGIRYEQYF TGTGCCAGCAGTTACTTGCGACAGGGGATAAGGTACGAGCAGTACTTC
TRBJ2-5 few TRBV5-5 - CASSRSGNQETQYF TGTGCCAGCAGCCGTAGCGGAAACCAAGAGACCCAGTACTTC
TRBJ1-1 few TRBV5-6 - CASSPGPHQGNTEAFF TGTGCCAGCAGCCCAGGCCCGCATCAAGGGAACACTGAAGCTTTCTTT
TRBJ2-3 few TRBV24-1 TRBD2 CATSTVLAGEADTQYF TGTGCCACCAGCACCGTACTAGCGGGAGAGGCAGATACGCAGTATTTT
TRBJ2-1 - TRBV10-3 TRBD2 CAIRESIRAETGGQFF TGTGCCATCAGAGAGAGTATCCGGGCCGAGACGGGGGGGCAGTTCTTC
TRBJ1-5 - TRBV19 - CASSTGVPGQPQHF TGTGCCAGTAGTACTGGGGTGCCCGGTCAGCCCCAGCATTTT